This T cell receptor (beta chain) was recovered during a study of blood T cell repertoires in COVID-19. Sequencing was performed with immunoSEQ multiplex PCR; in TCRdb, only in-frame clones are kept and a portion is missing. The data hold about 130,000 clones, with around nine tenths observed a single time. The CDR3 consists of 14 residues. V was pared by 6 bases and J by 0 bases, with 10 bases between. Germline V gene lookup returns CDR1 ENHRY and CDR2 SYGVKD. This clone was found once. Sequencing input: peripheral blood. The genes are TRBV10-3 and TRBJ2-3; a possible D gene is TRBD2 (6 bases). This receptor was identified in a woman aged 80 or over with acute or convalescent COVID-19. The CDR3 nucleotides read TGTGCCATCAGCGCGGAGGGGAGCACAGATACGCAGTATTTT. As protein: CAISAEGSTDTQYF.